What follows are 26 T cell receptor beta chains derived from one specimen sequenced in a study of cytomegalovirus exposure and HLA in healthy donors. The study ran its PCR with 60 Vbeta and 13 Jbeta primers. Method: immunoSEQ multiplex PCR; TCRdb's copy keeps in-frame clones and lacks some. This repertoire includes roughly 36,000 clones. Material: PBMCs. The receptor set was obtained from a woman aged 30 to 39 in good health and CMV-seropositive.

This chain uses TRBV18 with TRBJ2-3; no reliable D call. V was trimmed by 0 bases and J by 2 bases, leaving 6 bases between them. This CDR3 region has 14 residues. The germline gives CDR1 KGHSH, CDR2 LQKENI. The CDR3: CASSPPQYTDTQYF. DNA for the CDR3: TGTGCCAGCTCACCACCACAGTACACAGATACGCAGTATTTT.

V and J are TRBV1 and TRBJ2-5; no DNA check was done on the table's D call, TRBD2. TRBV1 is a pseudogene segment. This CDR3 spans 14 amino acids. The CDR3 spells CTSSQAREWETQYF. DNA for the CDR3: TGCACCAGCAGCCAAGCCCGGGAATGGGAGACCCAGTACTTC.

The CDR3 nucleotides read TGCGCCAGCAGCCAAGTCACAGGGGAATACGAGCAGTACTTC. Translating gives CASSQVTGEYEQYF. The chain carries TRBV4-1 and TRBJ2-7, with 7 bases that match TRBD1. CDR3 length: 14 amino acids. Losses at the gene ends were 1 base for V and 4 bases for J; bases not matched to a gene: 4. CDR1 and CDR2 (germline): MGHRA, YSYEKL.

The chain uses TRBV9 and TRBJ2-7, with a possible D match to TRBD2 (6 bases). Trimming shortened V by 4 bases and J by 0 bases, and 14 bases separated the two germline ends. The CDR3 loop spans 15 amino acids. Germline V lookup: CDR1 SGDLS, CDR2 YYNGEE. CDR3 nucleotides: TGTGCCAGCAGCAAAGCGGGCAGGCCCTCCTACGAGCAGTACTTC. Its translation is CASSKAGRPSYEQYF.

This chain uses TRBV7-8 with TRBJ1-1; D unresolved. Germline V gives CDR1 SGHVS, CDR2 FQNEAQ. Trimming shortened V by 2 bases and J by 1 base, and 5 bases separated the two germline ends. The CDR3 loop spans 13 amino acids. This chain's CDR3 is CASSLRGNTEAFF. The CDR3, as DNA: TGTGCCAGCAGCTTACGGGGGAACACTGAAGCTTTCTTT.

The V and J genes are TRBV10-3 and TRBJ2-3, with 8 bases fitting TRBD2. V lost 3 bases and J lost 6; bases outside the gene matches: 5. The CDR3 runs 14 residues. Germline CDR1 ENHRY, CDR2 SYGVKD. The CDR3 DNA reads TGTGCCATCAGTGACGGCGGGGGGAGGGATACGCAGTATTTT. Amino acid sequence: CAISDGGGRDTQYF.

The chain employs TRBV5-1 and TRBJ1-4, with D maybe TRBD1 (5 bases). From germline, CDR1 is SGHRS and CDR2 YFSETQ. Trimming cost V 4 bases and J 10 bases, with 20 bases left between them. CDR3 length: 15 residues. DNA for the CDR3: TGCGCCAGCAGCCTGGGGCGGGCCACCGGAGGAAAACTGTTTTTT. This translates into CASSLGRATGGKLFF. Drawing the rest from reference TRBV5-1 and TRBJ1-4, the complete variable domain is KAGVTQTPRYLIKTRGQQVTLSCSPISGHRSVSWYQQTPGQGLQFLFEYFSETQRNKGNFPGRFSGRQFSNSRSEMNVSTLELGDSALYLCASSLGRATGGKLFFGSGTQLSVL.

CDR3 region: CASSGQVSSGNTEAFF. CDR3 nucleotides: TGCGCCAGCAGTGGACAGGTCTCCTCTGGGAACACTGAAGCTTTCTTT. J is TRBJ1-1 and V is TRBV10-2, with D perhaps TRBD1 (6 bases). Trimming took off 4 bases at V and 1 base at J, with 16 bases between the two ends. This CDR3 comprises 16 residues. Germline CDR1 and CDR2: WSHSY and SAAADI.

This chain uses TRBV9 with TRBJ2-3, with TRBD2 identical over 10 bases. The junction had 8 bases not matched to a gene; V was cut back by 0 bases and J by 4 bases. The germline gives CDR1 SGDLS, CDR2 YYNGEE. This CDR3 contains 17 residues. For the CDR3, the DNA is TGTGCCAGCAGCGTAGCTTACGCTAGCGGGGGTGCAGATACGCAGTATTTT. It yields the protein CASSVAYASGGADTQYF.

This sequence joins TRBV7-6 and TRBJ1-3; D remains ambiguous. Germline CDR1 and CDR2: SGHVS and FNYEAQ. CDR3 length: 15 residues. Trimming shortened V by 0 bases and J by 2 bases, and 8 bases separated the two germline ends. Here the CDR3 DNA reads TGTGCCAGCAGCTTAGCTTCTAGAACTGGAAACACCATATATTTT. It translates to CASSLASRTGNTIYF.

The chain carries TRBV2 and TRBJ2-3; 10 bases fit TRBD1. The CDR3 extends over 18 amino acids. Germline CDR1 reads SNHLY; CDR2 reads FYNNEI. Trimming took 5 bases from V and 0 from J; bases not matched to a gene: 11. The chain's CDR3 is CASSYRRQGAISTDTQYF. The CDR3 DNA follows: TGTGCCAGCAGTTATCGCAGACAGGGGGCGATTAGCACAGATACGCAGTATTTT.

The chain uses TRBV6-1 and TRBJ2-7; possibly TRBD1 for D (6 bases). This CDR3 contains 15 residues. Germline CDR1 and CDR2: MNHNS and SASEGT. V lost 5 bases and J 4 bases, leaving 18 bases between the germline ends. Here the CDR3 DNA reads TGTGCCAGCAGTAAAGAAGACAGGTCCCAGTACGAGCAGTACTTC. Amino acids: CASSKEDRSQYEQYF.

The rearrangement uses TRBV21-1 and TRBJ2-5; the D call in the table, TRBD1, was not verified against the DNA. TRBV21-1 is recorded as a pseudogene. The CDR3 has 12 residues. CDR3 bases: TGTGCCAACGAGGACAGTCGTCAGACCCAGTACTTC. Residues: CANEDSRQTQYF.

The chain carries TRBV2 and TRBJ2-5; D perhaps matches TRBD2 (7 bases). Trimming shortened V by 0 bases and J by 3 bases, and 17 bases separated the two germline ends. This CDR3 has 17 residues. Germline V gene data show CDR1 as SNHLY and CDR2 as FYNNEI. The CDR3 sequence is CASSEAGRGGGEETQYF. CDR3 sequence (DNA): TGTGCCAGCAGTGAAGCGGGTAGGGGGGGAGGTGAAGAGACCCAGTACTTC.

This rearrangement joins TRBV7-2 to TRBJ2-4, with 8 bases lining up with TRBD2. The CDR3 covers 16 residues. V trimming: 4 bases; J trimming: 15 bases; junction bases outside the gene matches: 20. Germline V gene sequence: CDR1 SGHTA, CDR2 FQGNSA. The CDR3 DNA is TGTGCCAGCAGCTCCGGCATGCAAGCGGGGGAGGGATATTCGTACTTC. It yields the protein CASSSGMQAGEGYSYF.

The rearrangement links TRBV6-1 to TRBJ2-6; D may be TRBD2 (7 bases). The germline V and J ends were trimmed by 0 bases and 4 bases, with 10 bases remaining between them. Germline CDR1 is MNHNS and CDR2 is SASEGT. The CDR3 is 16 amino acids. The chain's CDR3 is CASSEAGGHGANVLTF. In DNA form, the CDR3 reads TGTGCCAGCAGTGAAGCGGGGGGGCACGGGGCCAACGTCCTGACTTTC.

The V and J genes are TRBV13 and TRBJ1-6; D is undetermined. Trimming left V 3 bases short and J 0 bases short, with 6 bases between. CDR3 length equals 15 residues. The germline V gene encodes CDR1 PRHDT and CDR2 FYEKMQ (reference sequence). CDR3: CASSLSPSYNSPLHF. CDR3 DNA sequence: TGTGCCAGCAGCTTGTCTCCCTCCTATAATTCACCCCTCCACTTT.

V gene TRBV11-2 combines with J gene TRBJ2-1, with TRBD1 as a possible D gene (5 bases). This CDR3 is built from 16 residues. Trimming shortened V by 5 bases and J by 0 bases, and 14 bases separated the two germline ends. The V gene's germline CDR1 is SGHAT and CDR2 FQNNGV. The CDR3 here is CASSTQTGSSYNEQFF. For the CDR3, the DNA is TGTGCCAGCAGCACACAAACAGGTAGCTCCTACAATGAGCAGTTCTTC.

The V call is TRBV7-9, the J call TRBJ2-1; 9 nucleotides match TRBD1. This CDR3 comprises 18 residues. Germline-derived CDR1 and CDR2 are SEHNR and FQNEAQ (reference sequence). Losses at the gene ends were 5 bases for V and 8 bases for J; bases not matched to a gene: 19. The CDR3 loop is CASSPRTGQGKPVDEQFF. The CDR3 DNA is TGTGCCAGCAGCCCCCGCACGGGACAGGGTAAACCAGTCGATGAGCAGTTCTTC.

This rearrangement joins TRBV7-9 to TRBJ1-2; D is undetermined. The CDR3 extends over 13 amino acids. CDR1 is SEHNR and CDR2 is FQNEAQ in the germline V gene (reference sequence). Trimming removed 3 bases from V and 10 bases from J, with 15 bases in between. The CDR3 DNA reads as TGTGCCAGCAGCTTGGGAGGACCCAACGACTACACCTTC. Translation: CASSLGGPNDYTF.

This chain connects TRBV6-1 to TRBJ1-1; possible D gene TRBD1, 6 bases. This CDR3 contains 14 residues. Trimming left V 2 bases short and J 7 bases short, with 14 bases between. Germline values: CDR1 MNHNS, CDR2 SASEGT. The CDR3 nucleotides are TGTGCCAGCAGTGAAAGGGGGGCGGGAGATGAAGCTTTCTTT. Amino acids: CASSERGAGDEAFF.

The chain links TRBV7-9 to TRBJ1-1; D gene ambiguous. CDR1 is SEHNR, CDR2 FQNEAQ, per germline (reference sequence). The CDR3 totals 14 residues. V was shortened by 1 base and J by 3 bases, with 9 bases between the two germline ends. CDR3 coding DNA: TGTGCCAGCAGCTTAGGTTCGGGGTACACTGAAGCTTTCTTT. It specifies CASSLGSGYTEAFF.

V is TRBV14 and J is TRBJ1-1, with 8 nucleotides matching TRBD1. CDR3 length: 16 amino acids. Unmatched junction bases numbered 8, after V lost 2 bases and J lost 3 bases. Germline loops: CDR1 SGHDN, CDR2 FVKESK. Written as DNA, the CDR3 is TGTGCCAGCAGCCAACGACAGGGGAGTACGTACACTGAAGCTTTCTTT. As protein: CASSQRQGSTYTEAFF.

V and J are TRBV6-4 and TRBJ2-3, with 16 bases fitting TRBD2. CDR3 size: 16 residues. Trimming took 2 bases from V and 4 from J; bases not matched to a gene: 0. Germline CDR1 is MRHNA and CDR2 is SNTAGT. As DNA, the CDR3 is TGTGCCAGCAGTGACGGGACTAGCGGGGGGGCAGATACGCAGTATTTT. This encodes CASSDGTSGGADTQYF.

Regarding this clone: The junction differs from germline at one of its ends, possibly a read error. The genes are TRBV7-7 and TRBJ2-5; maybe TRBD1 (7 bases). The CDR3 length is 15 residues. Germline-derived CDR1 and CDR2 are SSHAT and FNYEAQ (reference sequence). The CDR3 is CASSQQGTPRETQYF. For the CDR3, the DNA is TGTGCTAGCAGCCAACAGGGGACTCCAAGGGAGACCCAGTACTTC.

The chain uses TRBV19 and TRBJ2-1; a possible D gene is TRBD1 (6 bases). Deletions cut 5 bases from V and 5 bases from J, with 19 bases between. Germline lookup yields CDR1 LNHDA and CDR2 SQIVND (reference sequence). The CDR3 runs to 16 residues. The CDR3 reads CASSDVLRGSDNEQFF. In DNA form, the CDR3 reads TGTGCCAGTAGTGACGTACTCAGGGGTTCCGACAATGAGCAGTTCTTC.